A selection of T cell receptor beta chains follows, all from one sample in a study of T cell repertoires in cytomegalovirus infection. TCRdb independently ran MiXCR on the reads; one entry per CDR3 protein. The sample consists of about 310,000 distinct CDR3 sequences, 8% to 10% of them appearing once. The specimen was PBMCs. Receptors were obtained from a human donor in good health (CMV status not recorded). Some clones in this sample may be carry-over from other donors' samples. CDR3s include the opening cysteine and the closing phenylalanine or tryptophan. Each record gives: J gene, V gene, CDR3 protein.

TRBJ2-5 TRBV7-2 CASSFSREETQYF
TRBJ1-1 TRBV7-2 CASTERGIENTEAFF
TRBJ2-5 TRBV12-3/TRBV12-4 CASSFSEEETQYF
TRBJ2-1 TRBV20-1 CSARVARGSSYNEQFF
TRBJ2-2 TRBV5-4 CASSPGAMTGNTGELFF
TRBJ2-6 TRBV7-2 CASSFRQGLANVLTF
TRBJ1-1 TRBV19 CASSSIEAFF
TRBJ1-2 TRBV28 CASRDGSQPYGYTF
TRBJ1-5 TRBV7-2 CASSFGQFNQPQHF
TRBJ2-7 TRBV20-1 CSAKDAKTGQRNYEQYF
TRBJ2-5 TRBV28 CASSLRQGVETQYF
TRBJ1-1 TRBV29-1 CSVQGILNTEAFF
TRBJ1-3 TRBV3-1 CASSPMTVGNTIYF
TRBJ2-1 TRBV6-2/TRBV6-3 CASSSSGGGYNEQFF
TRBJ1-5 TRBV28 CASRGGQGSYQPQHF
TRBJ2-3 TRBV10-3 CAISGGVSDTQYF
TRBJ2-5 TRBV12-3/TRBV12-4 CASSLYVGTGQETQYF
TRBJ2-5 TRBV10-3 CAISDPETGEGETQYF
TRBJ2-3 TRBV14 CASSPLAGTLLTDTQYF
TRBJ2-1 TRBV6-5 CASSYSIPRTSGGPRKFF
TRBJ1-5 TRBV12-3/TRBV12-4 CASSPDSGQPQHF
TRBJ2-5 TRBV7-6 CASSPTGPRTSGGAQTQYF
TRBJ1-6 TRBV20-1 CSAQPSSYNSPLHF
TRBJ1-1 TRBV7-9 CASSPQGSNTEAFF
TRBJ1-2 TRBV29-1 CSVGENYGYTF
TRBJ1-6 TRBV7-8 CASSALGSSYNSPLHF
TRBJ2-3 TRBV7-2 CASSLRSGNLAQYF
TRBJ1-1 TRBV14 CASSPIGGEDTEAFF
TRBJ1-1 TRBV7-6 CASSFDPGTEAFF
TRBJ2-3 TRBV29-1 CSVAGRGTDTQYF
TRBJ2-1 TRBV7-8 CASSLVAGGSYNEQFF
TRBJ2-1 TRBV5-1 CASSLGHRYSSYNEQFF
TRBJ1-2 TRBV7-8 CASSLEGAGVYGYTF
TRBJ1-1 TRBV7-9 CASTEGENTEAFF
TRBJ2-1 TRBV2 CANWDALSHNEQFF
TRBJ1-2 TRBV19 CASRGLDGYTF
TRBJ1-1 TRBV20-1 CSVRRRTQNTEAFF
TRBJ2-2 TRBV5-4 CASSPGTSPNTGELFF
TRBJ2-3 TRBV7-2 CASRRGRAHTDTQYF
TRBJ1-5 TRBV12-3/TRBV12-4 CASSRTGGRRPQHF
TRBJ2-7 TRBV7-7 CASSSIAGEEQYF
TRBJ2-1 TRBV9 CASSVAGGTAAYNEQFF
TRBJ1-4 TRBV12-3/TRBV12-4 CASSFDRGGTNEKLFF
TRBJ2-5 TRBV7-2 CASSLVRETQYF
TRBJ2-7 TRBV19 CASRGISSYEQYF
TRBJ1-1 TRBV19 CASKGARNTEAFF
TRBJ2-1 TRBV29-1 CSVEDLLAGSNEQFF
TRBJ2-7 TRBV25-1 CASSEPGGPYEQYF
TRBJ2-1 TRBV19 CASSIQRGGGNEQFF
TRBJ2-3 TRBV28 CASSRAGPQGPDTQYF
TRBJ1-1 TRBV29-1 CSVDRSSNTEAFF
TRBJ2-3 TRBV28 CASSLQRTLTDTQYF
TRBJ2-2 TRBV11-2 CASSPRRGVRNTGELFF
TRBJ1-2 TRBV29-1 CSVRTGGESYTF
TRBJ1-1 TRBV6-5 CASSYKKGFLNTEAFF
TRBJ2-7 TRBV6-1 CASRHRAKIYEQYF
TRBJ1-2 TRBV25-1 CASSEPGRPNYGYTF
TRBJ2-1 TRBV25-1 CASSESPTGKWVVAYNEQFF
TRBJ1-5 TRBV10-3 CAISAGEGQPQHF